A single sample gave rise to the 2 T cell receptor beta chains below, sequenced in a study of cytomegalovirus exposure and HLA in healthy donors. A multiplex PCR was run with 60 Vbeta primers and 13 Jbeta primers. Only in-frame clones appear in the TCRdb table, and some are missing; sequencing was by immunoSEQ multiplex PCR. The sample data list 45,000 to 50,000 clones. Sequenced: PBMCs. The receptors originated from a male donor in good health and CMV-seronegative.

CDR3: CSGSSQETQYF. CDR3 in DNA: TGCAGTGGTAGCAGCCAAGAGACCCAGTACTTC. J is TRBJ2-5 and V is TRBV20-1; D remains ambiguous. The CDR3 is 11 residues long. Germline V gene lookup returns CDR1 DFQATT and CDR2 SNEGSKA (reference sequence). V was pared by 7 bases and J by 1 base, with 7 bases between.

V usage is TRBV19 and J usage is TRBJ1-6, with D tentatively TRBD1 (5 bases). There are 15 residues in the CDR3. The germline gives CDR1 LNHDA, CDR2 SQIVND (reference sequence). Trimming stripped 5 bases from V and 5 bases from J, with 13 bases between. DNA for the CDR3: TGTGCCAGTAGTCCAGACAGTTGGGATAATTCACCCCTCCACTTT. Translated: CASSPDSWDNSPLHF.